This TCR beta chain was sequenced during a study of PD-1 blockade in mismatch repair-deficient tumors. Overall study context: Patients had eleven to twelve mismatch repair-deficient cancer types and were previously treated and progressing.

Regarding the study as a whole: After pembrolizumab, tumor-resident clones rose rapidly, then generally contracted before radiologic responses.

Per the germline V gene, CDR1 is SGHTA and CDR2 is FQGNSA. The V and J ends lost 4 bases and 7 bases, in that order; junction bases with no gene match: 9. The CDR3 is 14 amino acids. The assay was immunoSEQ multiplex PCR, and TCRdb's table has in-frame clones only and misses some. The sample carries around 62,000 clones, around 73% recorded once. This clone was detected only a few times. What it binds is unknown. The receptor was derived from an adult with mismatch repair-deficient cancer. The sequences come from peripheral blood, collected 2 weeks after starting pembrolizumab. The chain links TRBV7-2 to TRBJ1-2, with 7 bases that match TRBD1. The CDR3 sequence is CASSYSTGPGGYTF. The CDR3 region has the DNA TGTGCCAGCAGCTACTCGACAGGGCCTGGTGGCTACACCTTC.